Following are 10 T cell receptor beta chains from one sample sequenced in a study of T cell responses to AZD1222 COVID-19 vaccine (dated by TCRdb to the early 2020s). The time point label of this sample denotes: about 28 days (+/-7) after the second vaccine dose. Library preparation employed the immunoSEQ multiplex PCR assay. TCRdb's version of the immuneACCESS table is confined to in-frame rearrangements and falls short of the full clone set. An unresolved V gene accounts for under half of the shortfall where checked; the remainder is of unknown origin. A total of some 170,000 clones appear in this sample, approximately 89% of them only once. The ten largest clones add up to over 1.5% of the sample. Sequenced here: peripheral blood, sampled 28 days after the second AZD1222 dose. The receptors shown here come from an adult who received the AZD1222 COVID-19 vaccine.

This clone was found once. The chain uses TRBV15 and TRBJ1-2; 9 nucleotides match TRBD1. Per the germline V gene, CDR1 is LNHNV and CDR2 is YYDKDF (reference sequence). The CDR3 extends over 15 amino acids. Losses at the gene ends were 0 bases for V and 3 bases for J; bases not matched to a gene: 2. CDR3 sequence: CATSRDRTGDYGYTF. CDR3 nucleotides: TGTGCCACCAGCAGAGATAGGACAGGGGACTATGGCTACACCTTC.

The chain employs TRBV5-8 and TRBJ1-5; D perhaps matches TRBD1 (5 bases). The germline V gene has CDR1 SGHTS and CDR2 YDEGEE. Trimming cost V 4 bases and J 5 bases, with 16 bases left between them. This CDR3 spans 15 amino acids. The CDR3 nucleotides read TGTGCCAGCAGCAGACCTTCGGGGGTACATCAGCCCCAGCATTTT. Protein sequence: CASSRPSGVHQPQHF.

CDR3 bases: TGTGCCAGCTCAATGACGGGACAGGGGGGCATAGGCGAGCAGTACTTC. This sequence encodes CASSMTGQGGIGEQYF. The J gene is TRBJ2-7, the V gene TRBV18, with TRBD1 identical over 11 bases. V lost 5 bases and J lost 6; bases outside the gene matches: 12. In germline, CDR1 is KGHSH, CDR2 LQKENI. This CDR3 contains 16 residues.

The chain carries TRBV14 and TRBJ1-4; possible D gene TRBD1, 5 bases. V gave up 5 bases and J gave up 6 bases, with 19 bases separating them. The CDR3 loop spans 16 amino acids. CDR1 and CDR2 from the germline V gene are SGHDN and FVKESK. The chain's CDR3 is CASSARLGLGDEKLFF. The CDR3 DNA is TGTGCCAGCAGCGCCCGACTAGGCCTGGGGGATGAAAAACTGTTTTTT.

This chain links TRBV7-8 with TRBJ1-1; D might be TRBD1 (6 bases). CDR1 SGHVS and CDR2 FQNEAQ come from the germline V gene. The CDR3 consists of 12 residues. V gave up 7 bases and J gave up 6 bases, with 12 bases separating them. CDR3 in DNA: TGTGCCAGCAACAAAGGGGGGCCTGAAGCTTTCTTT. Its translation: CASNKGGPEAFF. Full variable domain (outside the CDR3, taken from reference TRBV7-8 and TRBJ1-1): GAGVSQSPRYKVAKRGQDVALRCDPISGHVSLFWYQQALGQGPEFLTYFQNEAQLDKSGLPSDRFFAERPEGSVSTLKIQRTQQEDSAVYLCASNKGGPEAFFGQGTRLTVV.

The chain carries TRBV6-1 and TRBJ1-1; D not resolved. Trimming removed 3 bases from V and 1 base from J, with 9 bases in between. CDR1 MNHNS and CDR2 SASEGT come from the germline V gene. This CDR3 comprises 14 residues. This CDR3 is CASSDVGGNTEAFF. CDR3 sequence (DNA): TGTGCCAGCAGTGATGTGGGAGGGAACACTGAAGCTTTCTTT.

The chain carries TRBV27 and TRBJ2-7, with D unclear. In germline, CDR1 is MNHEY, CDR2 SMNVEV (reference sequence). The V end lost 4 bases, the J end lost 6 bases, and 7 bases lay between the germline ends. CDR3 length: 11 amino acids. The CDR3 region has the DNA TGTGCCAGCAGTTATGGGCGCGAGCAGTACTTC. It specifies CASSYGREQYF.

The chain couples TRBV23-1 to TRBJ1-2; D is perhaps TRBD1 (5 bases). TRBV23-1 has ORF status, its function being uncertain. This CDR3 is 13 amino acids long. V was trimmed by 7 bases and J by 0 bases, leaving 9 bases between them. As DNA, the CDR3 is TGCGCCAGCACACAACAGGCTAACTATGGCTACACCTTC. Its translation is CASTQQANYGYTF.

CDR3 DNA sequence: TGTGCCAGCAGCTTGTTGGACCTAAGCTCCTACGAGCAGTACTTC. Its translation: CASSLLDLSSYEQYF. The chain links TRBV5-5 to TRBJ2-7; D is unresolved. This CDR3 comprises 15 residues. CDR1 and CDR2 (germline): SGHKS, YYEKEE (reference sequence). The ends were cut back, 1 base at V and 0 bases at J, with 11 bases in the middle.

This chain uses TRBV11-2 with TRBJ1-1; maybe TRBD1 (5 bases). Germline V lookup: CDR1 SGHAT, CDR2 FQNNGV. Trimming took 4 bases from V and 0 from J, leaving 12 bases between them. The length of the CDR3 is 15 residues. CDR3 nucleotide sequence: TGTGCCAGCAGCTGGTCCGGGACGGTGAACACTGAAGCTTTCTTT. The encoded protein is CASSWSGTVNTEAFF.